Listed here are 15 T cell receptor beta chains from one sample, sequenced in a study of T cell repertoires in cytomegalovirus infection (dated by TCRdb to between 2018 and 2021). The sequencer listed for this sample is Illumina HiSeq 1500. In TCRdb, the public reads were trimmed at Q25 with fastp and aligned with MiXCR, with productive beta chains retained. When rows share a CDR3 protein, they turn into one entry using the most common DNA and genes. The sample has about 260,000 distinct CDR3 sequences on record, over 8% of them singletons. The top ten clones comprise more than 13% of the sample. Sequenced material: PBMCs. These receptors were obtained from a human donor in good health (CMV status not recorded). Some clones in this sample may be carry-over from other donors' samples.

This clonotype was detected a few times. The chain recombines TRBV28 with TRBJ1-2; the match to TRBD1 covers 7 bases. The germline CDR1 and CDR2 sequences are MDHEN and SYDVKM. CDR3 size: 14 residues. The trim removed 5 bases at V and 4 bases at J, leaving 7 bases unmatched. CDR3 amino acids: CASSRTGRVYGYTF. For the CDR3, the DNA is TGTGCCAGCAGTCGGACAGGACGGGTCTATGGCTACACCTTC.

There are many counts of this clonotype. The genes are TRBV18 and TRBJ2-1; D is possibly TRBD2 (5 bases). V was cut by 4 bases and J by 5 bases, with 18 bases left in between. The CDR3 has 16 residues. CDR1 and CDR2 (germline): KGHSH, LQKENI. CDR3 nucleotides: TGTGCCAGCTCACTCACAACTGGAGGATCTGACAATGAGCAGTTCTTC. The encoded protein is CASSLTTGGSDNEQFF.

This clonotype came up a few times. J is TRBJ1-5 and V is TRBV7-2; 7 nucleotides line up with TRBD1. The CDR3 is 15 residues long. CDR1 and CDR2 (germline): SGHTA, FQGNSA. V dropped 2 bases and J dropped 5; count of bases not matched to a gene: 6. CDR3 protein: CASSLSGGSHQPQHF. CDR3 DNA: TGTGCCAGCAGCTTATCAGGGGGAAGTCATCAGCCCCAGCATTTT.

This clonotype has at least ten counts. This chain connects TRBV12-3 or TRBV12-4 to TRBJ2-7, with D possibly matching TRBD1 (6 bases). The CDR3 extends over 13 amino acids. V was clipped by 6 bases and J by 5 bases, with 14 bases between them. The CDR3 bases are TGTGCCAGCAGCCCCCTACAGGGCCACGAGCAGTACTTC. This gives the protein CASSPLQGHEQYF.

The table lists this clonotype with many counts. This chain uses TRBV7-2 with TRBJ2-7, with a weak D call TRBD2 (6 bases). Trimming stripped 5 bases from V and 0 bases from J, with 11 bases between. The CDR3 spans 14 residues. CDR1 and CDR2 (germline): SGHTA, FQGNSA. The CDR3 sequence is CASSAAGSSYEQYF. Written as DNA, the CDR3 is TGTGCCAGCAGCGCGGCGGGGAGCTCCTACGAGCAGTACTTC.

This clonotype appeared many times. The gene calls are TRBV7-2 and TRBJ1-6; D is possibly TRBD1 (5 bases). The germline V gene has CDR1 SGHTA and CDR2 FQGNSA. This CDR3 is 14 amino acids long. V dropped 5 bases and J dropped 7 bases, with 12 bases sitting between them. CDR3 residues: CASSRRGDNSPLHF. The CDR3 bases are TGTGCCAGCAGCCGCCGGGGGGACAATTCACCCCTCCACTTT.

This clonotype occurred many times. The genes are TRBV11-1 and TRBJ2-1; TRBD1 might be the D (6 bases). V was clipped by 0 bases and J by 2 bases, with 14 bases between them. The CDR3 is 17 residues long. The germline CDR1 and CDR2 sequences are SGHAT and FQDESV (reference sequence). In DNA, the CDR3 is TGTGCCAGCAGCTTAGCCCTACAGGGCCCAACCTACAATGAGCAGTTCTTC. Amino acids: CASSLALQGPTYNEQFF.

In its sample, this clonotype was seen many times. The chain combines TRBV18 with TRBJ2-4; the match to TRBD1 covers 7 bases. Germline CDR1 reads KGHSH; CDR2 reads LQKENI. The CDR3 extends over 14 amino acids. V dropped 0 bases and J dropped 9; count of bases not matched to a gene: 5. The CDR3 protein is CASSPPVQGIIQYF. CDR3 in DNA: TGTGCCAGCTCACCACCGGTACAGGGGATCATTCAGTACTTC.

The table lists this clonotype with many counts. The chain combines TRBV27 with TRBJ1-6, with 10 bases identical to TRBD1. Germline V gives CDR1 MNHEY, CDR2 SMNVEV (reference sequence). Trimming cost V 3 bases and J 11 bases; bases outside gene matches: 13. The CDR3 sequence is 17 residues long. The CDR3 nucleotides are TGTGCCAGCAGTTTCTCCCCGAGGGGACAGGGGTTGACACCCCTCCACTTT. Protein product: CASSFSPRGQGLTPLHF.

This clonotype has ten or more counts. V usage is TRBV7-9 and J usage is TRBJ1-3, with D uncertain. V lost 5 bases and J lost 0, with 8 bases in between. In germline, CDR1 is SEHNR, CDR2 FQNEAQ (reference sequence). There are 14 residues in the CDR3. CDR3 DNA: TGTGCCAGCAGCCCCTACAGCTCTGGAAACACCATATATTTT. Protein sequence: CASSPYSSGNTIYF.

This clonotype has at least ten counts. The gene calls are TRBV7-2 and TRBJ2-5; weak D call: TRBD2 (6 bases). The ends were cut back, 3 bases at V and 5 bases at J, with 25 bases in the middle. Germline CDR1 and CDR2: SGHTA and FQGNSA. This CDR3 comprises 18 residues. The DNA of the CDR3 is TGTGCCAGCAGCTTGGTTCGTGTGCGGGCGGGACCCGGGGAGACCCAGTACTTC. It yields the protein CASSLVRVRAGPGETQYF.

V usage is TRBV2 and J usage is TRBJ1-6, with D unclear. The CDR3 runs to 11 residues. Germline CDR1 and CDR2: SNHLY and FYNNEI. The germline V and J ends were trimmed by 6 bases and 7 bases, with 4 bases remaining between them. The CDR3 is CASRGNSPLHF. The DNA for the CDR3 is TGTGCCAGCAGAGGGAATTCACCCCTCCACTTT.

The rearrangement links TRBV6-5 to TRBJ1-3, with D possibly TRBD1 on 5 matching bases. This CDR3 has 14 residues. Trimming left V 0 bases short and J 6 bases short, with 9 bases between. Germline V gives CDR1 MNHEY, CDR2 SVGAGI. Here the CDR3 reads CASSYSQGTNTIYF. The CDR3 DNA is TGTGCCAGCAGTTACTCGCAGGGTACAAACACCATATATTTT.

This clonotype turned up a few times. The V and J genes are TRBV12-3 or TRBV12-4 and TRBJ1-5; 8 bases are a match to TRBD1. The CDR3 sequence is 14 residues long. The junction had 3 bases not matched to a gene; V was cut back by 5 bases and J by 3 bases. The CDR3 protein is CASSQTGVNQPQHF. CDR3 in DNA: TGTGCCAGCAGTCAGACAGGGGTCAATCAGCCCCAGCATTTT.

This clonotype was recorded many times. The V call is TRBV14, the J call TRBJ2-5, with D possibly TRBD1 on 5 matching bases. The CDR3 runs 13 residues. Trimming pared 4 bases from V and 7 bases from J, leaving 13 bases between. CDR1 and CDR2 (germline): SGHDN, FVKESK. In nucleotides, the CDR3 is TGTGCCAGCAGCCTACAGGCTCTCGGGACCCAGTACTTC. Translation: CASSLQALGTQYF. The variable domain in full, with the rest retrieved from reference TRBV14 and TRBJ2-5, is EAGVTQFPSHSVIEKGQTVTLRCDPISGHDNLYWYRRVMGKEIKFLLHFVKESKQDESGMPNNRFLAERTGGTYSTLKVQPAELEDSGVYFCASSLQALGTQYFGPGTRLLVL.